This entry lists 6 T cell receptor beta chains sequenced from one sample in a study of T-cell memory formation after mild COVID-19 (TCRdb year 2021). Library prep was done by 5' RACE. Sequenced using an Illumina NovaSeq 6000. TCRdb handled the public reads itself, with Q25 trimming in fastp and clone calling in MiXCR, and kept productive beta chains. Each CDR3 protein appears once, grouped with its most common genes and DNA. The sample has roughly 600,000 distinct CDR3 sequences on record, roughly 18% of them singletons. The top ten hold around 12% of the sample. The sequencing input was PBMCs or a T cell subset sorted from them (not recorded which). The receptors here all came from an adult woman who had mild COVID-19 (a few samples of this study predate the infection). The sample titles of this study are shuffled in the database, so cell type and time point are left out; the donor was told from shared clones.

There are a few counts of this clonotype. This sequence joins TRBV4-1 and TRBJ2-3; the D gene could be TRBD1 or TRBD2 (6 bases each). This CDR3 is 16 amino acids long. Germline V lookup: CDR1 MGHRA, CDR2 YSYEKL. Trimming took 1 base from V and 1 from J, leaving 12 bases between them. The CDR3 sequence is CASSQVAGHGTDTQYF. DNA of the CDR3: TGCGCCAGCAGCCAAGTGGCGGGACACGGCACAGATACGCAGTATTTT.

The chain uses TRBV5-1 and TRBJ1-1, with 9 bases aligning to TRBD1. The germline V gene encodes CDR1 SGHRS and CDR2 YFSETQ. This CDR3 spans 17 amino acids. Trimming took 0 bases from V and 0 from J; bases not matched to a gene: 6. In DNA, the CDR3 is TGCGCCAGCAGCTTGGGGGGACAGGGCTTCATGAACACTGAAGCTTTCTTT. Amino acids: CASSLGGQGFMNTEAFF.

This clonotype was observed a handful of times. This rearrangement joins TRBV12-3 or TRBV12-4 to TRBJ1-2; D unresolved. This CDR3 has 14 amino acids. V shed 6 bases and J shed 0 bases, with 11 bases lying between them. The CDR3 loop is CASSPDGANYGYTF. The CDR3 region has the DNA TGTGCCAGCAGCCCGGACGGTGCTAACTATGGCTACACCTTC.

The chain recombines TRBV3-1 with TRBJ2-7; TRBD2 is a possible D gene (6 bases). The CDR3 is 15 amino acids. Per the germline V gene, CDR1 is LGHDT and CDR2 is YNNKEL (reference sequence). V was clipped by 3 bases and J by 3 bases, with 15 bases between them. The CDR3 coding sequence is TGTGCCAGCAGCCACCCGGGAGACAGTGGCTACGAGCAGTACTTC. It specifies CASSHPGDSGYEQYF.

This clonotype occurred many times. The chain is built from TRBV12-3 or TRBV12-4 and TRBJ2-7; D is unclear. V was shortened by 10 bases and J by 2 bases, with 24 bases between the two germline ends. This CDR3 has 16 residues. The DNA of the CDR3 is TGTGCCACCCCAGCTTATACTGACAACCCGCCCTACGAGCAGTACTTC. It yields the protein CATPAYTDNPPYEQYF.

This chain joins TRBV7-8 and TRBJ2-5; D gene ambiguous. V dropped 5 bases and J dropped 6 bases, with 13 bases sitting between them. The CDR3 spans 13 residues. Germline assignment: CDR1 SGHVS and CDR2 FQNEAQ. CDR3 loop: CASSPRGEKTQYF. In DNA form, the CDR3 reads TGTGCCAGCAGCCCGAGAGGCGAAAAGACCCAGTACTTC. Full variable domain (outside the CDR3, taken from reference TRBV7-8 and TRBJ2-5): GAGVSQSPRYKVAKRGQDVALRCDPISGHVSLFWYQQALGQGPEFLTYFQNEAQLDKSGLPSDRFFAERPEGSVSTLKIQRTQQEDSAVYLCASSPRGEKTQYFGPGTRLLVL.